The rows below give T cell receptor beta chains drawn from one sample of a study of T cells in Graves' hyperthyroidism and ophthalmopathy. Each CDR3 protein is one row after TCRdb ran MiXCR on the multiplex PCR reads. This table holds 450,000 to 700,000 distinct CDR3 sequences, 40% to 55% found once. The sample taken for sequencing was peripheral blood or thyroid tissue (not recorded which). The receptors shown here come from an adult woman with Graves' disease, either hyperthyroidism or ophthalmopathy (not recorded which). CDR3s include the opening cysteine and the closing phenylalanine or tryptophan. Fields, in order: V gene, clone size, D gene, J gene, CDR3 DNA, CDR3 protein. A D gene is named only where the DNA matches it firmly. The size entry is marked missing in some rows and otherwise reads once, few, many or a size class.

v_call: TRBV19
clone_size: .
d_call: TRBD1
j_call: TRBJ1-1
cdr3_nt: TGTGCCAGTAAAGACAGGGGACAGGCTGAAGCTTTCTTT
cdr3_aa: CASKDRGQAEAFF

v_call: TRBV20-1
clone_size: many
d_call: .
j_call: TRBJ2-5
cdr3_nt: TGCAGTGCTAGAGATCGGGAGACCCAGTACTTC
cdr3_aa: CSARDRETQYF

v_call: TRBV30
clone_size: few
d_call: TRBD2
j_call: TRBJ2-7
cdr3_nt: TGTGCCTGGAGTGTAATGGGACTAGCGGGAGTTGAGCAGTACTTC
cdr3_aa: CAWSVMGLAGVEQYF

v_call: TRBV27
clone_size: many
d_call: .
j_call: TRBJ1-5
cdr3_nt: TGTGCCAGCAGTGAGGGGACCGGTCAGCCCCAGCATTTT
cdr3_aa: CASSEGTGQPQHF

v_call: TRBV7-9
clone_size: .
d_call: .
j_call: TRBJ1-3
cdr3_nt: TGTGCCAGCAGCTTAGCGGGGGGGGGCTCTGGAAACACCATATATTTT
cdr3_aa: CASSLAGGGSGNTIYF

v_call: TRBV7-3
clone_size: .
d_call: .
j_call: TRBJ1-6
cdr3_nt: TGTGCCAGCAGCTTACGGCAGGGTGGGGCAGGATCACCCCTCCACTTT
cdr3_aa: CASSLRQGGAGSPLHF

v_call: TRBV9
clone_size: .
d_call: .
j_call: TRBJ1-5
cdr3_nt: TGTGCCAGCAGCGTAAATGGGGGGGCAACGAATCAGCCCCAGCATTTT
cdr3_aa: CASSVNGGATNQPQHF

v_call: TRBV12-3/TRBV12-4
clone_size: .
d_call: TRBD1
j_call: TRBJ1-1
cdr3_nt: TGTGCCAGCAGCCGCGCGGGACAGGGGGGTGACGCTTTCTTT
cdr3_aa: CASSRAGQGGDAFF

v_call: TRBV7-9
clone_size: .
d_call: .
j_call: TRBJ1-3
cdr3_nt: TGTGCCAGCAGCTCAGCCCCCGGGGGCTACGGCTATGGCTACACCATATATTTT
cdr3_aa: CASSSAPGGYGYGYTIYF

v_call: TRBV5-6
clone_size: .
d_call: TRBD1
j_call: TRBJ1-5
cdr3_nt: TGTGCCAGCAGATGGGACAGGGAGCCCCAGCATTTT
cdr3_aa: CASRWDREPQHF

v_call: TRBV7-9
clone_size: few
d_call: .
j_call: TRBJ2-3
cdr3_nt: TGTGCCAGCAGCCCGGGACTTATCACAGATACGCAGTATTTT
cdr3_aa: CASSPGLITDTQYF

v_call: TRBV9
clone_size: once
d_call: TRBD1
j_call: TRBJ1-2
cdr3_nt: TGTGCCAGCAGCTTCGACAGGGCTGGAAACACCTTC
cdr3_aa: CASSFDRAGNTF

v_call: TRBV4-1
clone_size: many
d_call: TRBD1
j_call: TRBJ1-1
cdr3_nt: TGCGCCAGCAGCCAGGGACAGGGTTTGTCTGAAGCTTTCTTT
cdr3_aa: CASSQGQGLSEAFF

v_call: TRBV29-1
clone_size: .
d_call: .
j_call: TRBJ1-2
cdr3_nt: TGCAGCGTTCCAGAGGGTAGGGGTGTGGACTATGGCTACACCTTC
cdr3_aa: CSVPEGRGVDYGYTF

v_call: TRBV20-1
clone_size: many
d_call: TRBD1
j_call: TRBJ1-4
cdr3_nt: TGCAGTGCTCCTTCGCGGAGGGGGCATGAAAAACTGTTTTTT
cdr3_aa: CSAPSRRGHEKLFF

v_call: TRBV14
clone_size: .
d_call: TRBD1
j_call: TRBJ1-3
cdr3_nt: TGTGCCAGCAGCCAGCGGAGGACAGGAGGGGACACCATATATTTT
cdr3_aa: CASSQRRTGGDTIYF

v_call: TRBV6-1
clone_size: many
d_call: .
j_call: TRBJ1-3
cdr3_nt: TGTGCCAGCAGTGAATCCGTCCGCTCCTCTGGAAACACCATATATTTT
cdr3_aa: CASSESVRSSGNTIYF

v_call: TRBV29-1
clone_size: many
d_call: TRBD1
j_call: TRBJ1-6
cdr3_nt: TGCAGCGCCGGGACAGGGGGTCCGGATTCACCCCTCCACTTT
cdr3_aa: CSAGTGGPDSPLHF

v_call: TRBV5-1
clone_size: .
d_call: .
j_call: TRBJ2-7
cdr3_nt: TGCGCCAGCAGATCTGGCTCCTACGAGCAGTACTTC
cdr3_aa: CASRSGSYEQYF

v_call: TRBV28
clone_size: many
d_call: TRBD1
j_call: TRBJ1-5
cdr3_nt: TGTGCCAGCAGTTCGGACAGGGTCGAGCATTTT
cdr3_aa: CASSSDRVEHF

v_call: TRBV24-1
clone_size: many
d_call: .
j_call: TRBJ1-1
cdr3_nt: TGTGCCACCAGTGATTTTGACATCCCAAATGAAGCTTTCTTT
cdr3_aa: CATSDFDIPNEAFF

v_call: TRBV7-2
clone_size: .
d_call: .
j_call: TRBJ2-7
cdr3_nt: TGTGCCAGCAGCGGCCGTAGTGGGAACTACGGGCAGTACTTC
cdr3_aa: CASSGRSGNYGQYF

v_call: TRBV4-1
clone_size: few
d_call: TRBD2
j_call: TRBJ2-2
cdr3_nt: TGCGCCAGCAGCCTAGGACTAGCGGGAACAGCGAACACCGGGGAGCTGTTTTTT
cdr3_aa: CASSLGLAGTANTGELFF

v_call: TRBV19
clone_size: many
d_call: TRBD2
j_call: TRBJ2-7
cdr3_nt: TGTGCCAGTCATACTAGCGGGAGCCCTCGCGAGCAGTACTTC
cdr3_aa: CASHTSGSPREQYF

v_call: TRBV28
clone_size: once
d_call: .
j_call: TRBJ2-5
cdr3_nt: TGTGCCAGCAGCGCCAGCAAGACAGTCCAAGAGACCCAGTACTTC
cdr3_aa: CASSASKTVQETQYF

v_call: TRBV19
clone_size: .
d_call: .
j_call: TRBJ2-2
cdr3_nt: TGTGCCAGTTTTGGAAAAATCGGGGAGCTGTTTTTT
cdr3_aa: CASFGKIGELFF

v_call: TRBV5-6
clone_size: many
d_call: .
j_call: TRBJ2-7
cdr3_nt: TGTGCCAGCAGGTCCTACAGGGTCCGCGAGCAGTACTTC
cdr3_aa: CASRSYRVREQYF

v_call: TRBV20-1
clone_size: .
d_call: TRBD1
j_call: TRBJ1-1
cdr3_nt: TGCAGTGCCACGGGTGGCGGGACAGGGGGCAGAAAGACTGAAGCTTTCTTT
cdr3_aa: CSATGGGTGGRKTEAFF

v_call: TRBV19
clone_size: many
d_call: .
j_call: TRBJ1-1
cdr3_nt: TGTGCCAGTAGTAAACGCACGGTGAGGAACACTGAAGCTTTCTTT
cdr3_aa: CASSKRTVRNTEAFF

v_call: TRBV19
clone_size: many
d_call: .
j_call: TRBJ2-7
cdr3_nt: TGTGCCAGTAGCGGGGCATCCTACGAGCAGTACTTC
cdr3_aa: CASSGASYEQYF

v_call: TRBV19
clone_size: .
d_call: .
j_call: TRBJ2-6
cdr3_nt: TGTGCCAGTACCACCAGGGCTGGGGCCAACGTCCTGACTTTC
cdr3_aa: CASTTRAGANVLTF

v_call: TRBV29-1
clone_size: few
d_call: TRBD1
j_call: TRBJ1-2
cdr3_nt: TGCAGCGTCCCCCAGGGGGTCTATGGCTACACCTTC
cdr3_aa: CSVPQGVYGYTF

v_call: TRBV12-3/TRBV12-4
clone_size: .
d_call: .
j_call: TRBJ1-2
cdr3_nt: TGTGCCAGCAGAGACTTGTCTAACTATGGCTACACCTTC
cdr3_aa: CASRDLSNYGYTF

v_call: TRBV29-1
clone_size: .
d_call: .
j_call: TRBJ1-1
cdr3_nt: TGCAGCCCTGTTAAGGGACCCAACACTGAAGCTTTCTTT
cdr3_aa: CSPVKGPNTEAFF

v_call: TRBV4-1
clone_size: .
d_call: .
j_call: TRBJ1-5
cdr3_nt: TGCGCCAGCAGCCAAGCCTCGGATCTTATCTTTCCGCCCCAGCATTTT
cdr3_aa: CASSQASDLIFPPQHF

v_call: TRBV28
clone_size: .
d_call: TRBD1
j_call: TRBJ1-1
cdr3_nt: TGTGCCAGCAGTTCAACAGGGGAGACTGAAGCTTTCTTT
cdr3_aa: CASSSTGETEAFF

v_call: TRBV5-1
clone_size: once
d_call: .
j_call: TRBJ2-3
cdr3_nt: TGCGCCAGCAGCACGGACGGATTTTGGGATACGCAGTATTTT
cdr3_aa: CASSTDGFWDTQYF

v_call: TRBV7-9
clone_size: .
d_call: .
j_call: TRBJ2-3
cdr3_nt: TGTGCCAGCAGCTTAGTTATGTTGATGCCCACAGATACGCAGTATTTT
cdr3_aa: CASSLVMLMPTDTQYF

v_call: TRBV27
clone_size: many
d_call: TRBD1
j_call: TRBJ1-4
cdr3_nt: TGTGCCAGCAGTATCCGGACAGGGCGCGTGATGGATCTGTTTTTT
cdr3_aa: CASSIRTGRVMDLFF

v_call: TRBV29-1
clone_size: .
d_call: TRBD1
j_call: TRBJ1-2
cdr3_nt: TGCAGCGTTGATCCACGGGAGGGGGCGCGTGGCTACACCTTC
cdr3_aa: CSVDPREGARGYTF

v_call: TRBV6-4
clone_size: .
d_call: TRBD1
j_call: TRBJ1-1
cdr3_nt: TGTGCCAGCAGTGACTCGACAGGGGTGACTGAAGCTTTCTTT
cdr3_aa: CASSDSTGVTEAFF

v_call: TRBV15
clone_size: many
d_call: TRBD1
j_call: TRBJ2-5
cdr3_nt: TGTGCCACCAGCAGGGAAACACAGGGGCAAGAGACCCAGTACTTC
cdr3_aa: CATSRETQGQETQYF

v_call: TRBV30
clone_size: many
d_call: .
j_call: TRBJ1-3
cdr3_nt: TGTGCCTGGAATGGTAACACCATATATTTT
cdr3_aa: CAWNGNTIYF

v_call: TRBV19
clone_size: many
d_call: .
j_call: TRBJ2-2
cdr3_nt: TGTGCCAGTAGTATAGGGACTGGCGGCGGGGAGCTGTTTTTT
cdr3_aa: CASSIGTGGGELFF

v_call: TRBV25-1
clone_size: few
d_call: .
j_call: TRBJ1-3
cdr3_nt: TGTGCCAGCAGTGAATGGGTCCGAAACACCATATATTTT
cdr3_aa: CASSEWVRNTIYF

v_call: TRBV6-1
clone_size: many
d_call: TRBD2
j_call: TRBJ2-7
cdr3_nt: TGTGCCAGCAGTGATTCGGCGGGAGGGCCCTACGAGCAGTACTTC
cdr3_aa: CASSDSAGGPYEQYF

v_call: TRBV15
clone_size: .
d_call: .
j_call: TRBJ2-2
cdr3_nt: TGTGCCACCAGCAGAGAAGGGTTGGAGACCGGGGAGCTGTTTTTT
cdr3_aa: CATSREGLETGELFF

v_call: TRBV7-2
clone_size: few
d_call: TRBD1
j_call: TRBJ1-5
cdr3_nt: TGTGCCAGCAGTTACCTGGGACAGGATAGCAATCAGCCCCAGCATTTT
cdr3_aa: CASSYLGQDSNQPQHF

v_call: TRBV10-3
clone_size: .
d_call: .
j_call: TRBJ1-1
cdr3_nt: TGTGCCAGCAGTTACACCAGGCTCACTGAAGCTTTCTTT
cdr3_aa: CASSYTRLTEAFF

v_call: TRBV10-3
clone_size: .
d_call: TRBD1
j_call: TRBJ1-1
cdr3_nt: TGTGCCATCAGGCCGGGACAGAGCATGAACACTGAAGCTTTCTTT
cdr3_aa: CAIRPGQSMNTEAFF

v_call: TRBV2
clone_size: many
d_call: TRBD2
j_call: TRBJ2-2
cdr3_nt: TGTGCCAGCAAGCGGGAGTCGGGCACCGGGGAGCTGTTTTTT
cdr3_aa: CASKRESGTGELFF

v_call: TRBV5-1
clone_size: many
d_call: .
j_call: TRBJ2-5
cdr3_nt: TGCGCCAGCAGCTTGGTTCCGGGGCAGGAGACCCAGTACTTC
cdr3_aa: CASSLVPGQETQYF

v_call: TRBV10-2
clone_size: .
d_call: TRBD1
j_call: TRBJ2-7
cdr3_nt: TGCGCCAGCAGCCAACGGGACAGGGAGTACGCCGAGCAGTACTTC
cdr3_aa: CASSQRDREYAEQYF